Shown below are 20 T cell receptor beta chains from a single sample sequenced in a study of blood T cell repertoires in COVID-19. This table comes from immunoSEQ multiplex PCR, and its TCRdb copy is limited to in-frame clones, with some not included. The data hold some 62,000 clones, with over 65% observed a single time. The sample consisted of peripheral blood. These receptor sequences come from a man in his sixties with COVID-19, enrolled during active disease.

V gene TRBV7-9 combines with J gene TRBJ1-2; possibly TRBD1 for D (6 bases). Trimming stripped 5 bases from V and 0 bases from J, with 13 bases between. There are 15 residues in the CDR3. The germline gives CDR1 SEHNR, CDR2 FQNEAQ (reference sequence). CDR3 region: CASSLGGGANYGYTF. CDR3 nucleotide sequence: TGTGCCAGCAGCCTAGGGGGAGGGGCTAACTATGGCTACACCTTC.

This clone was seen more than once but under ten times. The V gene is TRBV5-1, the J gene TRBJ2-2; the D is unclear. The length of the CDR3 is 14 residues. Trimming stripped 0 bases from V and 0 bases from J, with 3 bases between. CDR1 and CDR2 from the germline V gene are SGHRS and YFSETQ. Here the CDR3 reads CASSLEPNTGELFF. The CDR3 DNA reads TGCGCCAGCAGCTTGGAGCCGAACACCGGGGAGCTGTTTTTT.

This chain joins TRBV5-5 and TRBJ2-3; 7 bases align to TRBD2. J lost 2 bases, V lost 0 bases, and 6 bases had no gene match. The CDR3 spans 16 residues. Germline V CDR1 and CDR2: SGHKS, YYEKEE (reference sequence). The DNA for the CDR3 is TGTGCCAGCAGCTTGGCCTATAGCGGGTACACAGATACGCAGTATTTT. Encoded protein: CASSLAYSGYTDTQYF.

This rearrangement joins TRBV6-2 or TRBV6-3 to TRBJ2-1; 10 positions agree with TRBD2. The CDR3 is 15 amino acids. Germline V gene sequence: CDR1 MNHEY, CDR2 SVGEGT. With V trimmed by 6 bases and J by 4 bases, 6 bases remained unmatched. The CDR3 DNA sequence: TGTGCCAGCAGCCGACTAGCGGGCACATACAATGAGCAGTTCTTC. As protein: CASSRLAGTYNEQFF.

Written as DNA, the CDR3 is TGTGCCAGCAGTGAAGTAGGGGTCAGGTATGGCTACACCTTC. It translates to CASSEVGVRYGYTF. The chain carries TRBV6-1 and TRBJ1-2, with a weak D call TRBD1 (5 bases). CDR1 and CDR2 (germline): MNHNS, SASEGT. V lost 1 base, J lost 5 bases, and 11 bases lay in between. CDR3 length equals 14 residues.

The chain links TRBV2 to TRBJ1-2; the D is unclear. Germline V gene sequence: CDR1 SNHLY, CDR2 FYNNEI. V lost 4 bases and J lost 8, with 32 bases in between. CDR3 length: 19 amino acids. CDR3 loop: CASSVRPGRRRAGERGYTF. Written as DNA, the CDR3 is TGTGCCAGCAGTGTCCGGCCGGGGAGGCGGCGAGCTGGGGAACGCGGCTACACCTTC.

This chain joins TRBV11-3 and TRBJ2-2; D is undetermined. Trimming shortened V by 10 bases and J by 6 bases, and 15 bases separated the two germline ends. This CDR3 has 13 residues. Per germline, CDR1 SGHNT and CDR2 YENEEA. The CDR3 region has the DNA TGTGCCATAGACCCGAGAGGTTCCGGGGAGCTGTTTTTT. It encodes CAIDPRGSGELFF.

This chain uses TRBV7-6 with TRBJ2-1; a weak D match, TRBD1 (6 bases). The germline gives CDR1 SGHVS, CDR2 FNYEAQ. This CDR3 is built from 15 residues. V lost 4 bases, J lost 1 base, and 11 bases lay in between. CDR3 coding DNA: TGTGCCAGCAGCTCTGGACAGCGATCCTACAATGAGCAGTTCTTC. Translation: CASSSGQRSYNEQFF.

The CDR3 spells CSVEWGRGSRPGGYTF. The CDR3 nucleotides read TGCAGCGTTGAATGGGGCAGGGGGTCCCGACCGGGTGGCTACACCTTC. The V and J genes are TRBV29-1 and TRBJ1-2, with TRBD1 matching over 7 bases. Germline values: CDR1 SQVTM, CDR2 ANQGSEA. The V and J ends lost 2 bases and 7 bases, in that order; junction bases with no gene match: 16. This CDR3 has 16 amino acids. The full variable domain, in which reference TRBV29-1 and TRBJ1-2 provide the parts outside the CDR3, is SAVISQKPSRDICQRGTSLTIQCQVDSQVTMMFWYRQQPGQSLTLIATANQGSEATYESGFVIDKFPISRPNLTFSTLTVSNMSPEDSSIYLCSVEWGRGSRPGGYTFGSGTRLTVV.

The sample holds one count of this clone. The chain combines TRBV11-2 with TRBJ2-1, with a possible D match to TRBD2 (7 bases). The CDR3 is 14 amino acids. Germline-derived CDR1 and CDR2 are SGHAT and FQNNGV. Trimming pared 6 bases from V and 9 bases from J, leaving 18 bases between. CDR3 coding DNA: TGTGCCAGCAGTCAAATAGGAGGGGGGGGTGAGCAGTTCTTC. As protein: CASSQIGGGGEQFF. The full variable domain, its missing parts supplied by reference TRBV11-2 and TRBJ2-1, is EAGVAQSPRYKIIEKRQSVAFWCNPISGHATLYWYQQILGQGPKLLIQFQNNGVVDDSQLPKDRFSAERLKGVDSTLKIQPAKLEDSAVYLCASSQIGGGGEQFFGPGTRLTVL.

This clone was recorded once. This CDR3 reads CASSVARGYEQYF. CDR3 sequence (DNA): TGTGCCAGTAGTGTAGCCAGGGGCTACGAGCAGTACTTC. The rearrangement links TRBV19 to TRBJ2-7; a weak D match, TRBD1 (6 bases). The CDR3 spans 13 residues. Trimming removed 5 bases at V and 3 bases at J, with 11 bases between. Germline V gene data show CDR1 as LNHDA and CDR2 as SQIVND (reference sequence).

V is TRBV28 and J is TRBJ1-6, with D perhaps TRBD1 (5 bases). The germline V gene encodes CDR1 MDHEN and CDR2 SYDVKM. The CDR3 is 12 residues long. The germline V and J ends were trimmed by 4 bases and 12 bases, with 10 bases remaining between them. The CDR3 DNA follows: TGTGCCAGCAGTTGGGGGGGACGACCCCTCCACTTT. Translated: CASSWGGRPLHF.

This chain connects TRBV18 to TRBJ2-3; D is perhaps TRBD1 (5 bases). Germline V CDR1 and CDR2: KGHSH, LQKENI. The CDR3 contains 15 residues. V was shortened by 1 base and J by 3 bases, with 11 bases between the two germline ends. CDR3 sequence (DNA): TGTGCCAGCTCACCACGGGCAGGGCGAACAGATACGCAGTATTTT. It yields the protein CASSPRAGRTDTQYF.

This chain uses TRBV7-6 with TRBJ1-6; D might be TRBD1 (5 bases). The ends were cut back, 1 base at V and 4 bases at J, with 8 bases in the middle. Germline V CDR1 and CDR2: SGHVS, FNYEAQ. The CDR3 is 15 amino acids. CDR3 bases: TGTGCCAGCAGCTTAGAAAGGGGATATAATTCACCCCTCCACTTT. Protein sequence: CASSLERGYNSPLHF.

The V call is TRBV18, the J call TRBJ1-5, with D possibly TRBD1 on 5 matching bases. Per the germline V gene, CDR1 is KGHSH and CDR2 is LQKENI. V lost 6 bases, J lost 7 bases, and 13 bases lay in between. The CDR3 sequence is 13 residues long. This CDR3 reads CASSMTDRQPQHF. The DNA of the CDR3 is TGTGCCAGCTCCATGACAGATAGACAGCCCCAGCATTTT. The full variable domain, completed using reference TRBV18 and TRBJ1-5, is NAGVMQNPRHLVRRRGQEARLRCSPMKGHSHVYWYRQLPEEGLKFMVYLQKENIIDESGMPKERFSAEFPKEGPSILRIQQVVRGDSAAYFCASSMTDRQPQHFGDGTRLSIL.

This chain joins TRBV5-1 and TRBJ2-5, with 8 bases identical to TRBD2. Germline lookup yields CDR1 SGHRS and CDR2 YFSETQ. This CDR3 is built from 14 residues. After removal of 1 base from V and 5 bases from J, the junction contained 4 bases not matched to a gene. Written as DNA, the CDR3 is TGCGCCAGCAGCTTGTACGGGAGGGGGGAGACCCAGTACTTC. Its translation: CASSLYGRGETQYF.

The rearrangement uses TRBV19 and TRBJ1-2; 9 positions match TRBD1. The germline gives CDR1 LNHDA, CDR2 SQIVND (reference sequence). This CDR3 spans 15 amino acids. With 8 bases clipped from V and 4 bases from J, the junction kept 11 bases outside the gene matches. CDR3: CASSLQGTGSYGYTF. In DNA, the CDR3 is TGTGCCAGTTCTCTGCAGGGGACAGGGAGCTATGGCTACACCTTC.

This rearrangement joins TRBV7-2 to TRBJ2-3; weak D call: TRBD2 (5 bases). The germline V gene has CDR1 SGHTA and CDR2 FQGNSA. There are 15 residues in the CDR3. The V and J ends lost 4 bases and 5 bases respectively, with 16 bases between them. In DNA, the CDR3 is TGTGCCAGCAGCTACTACAGAGGGCATGGAGATACGCAGTATTTT. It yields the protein CASSYYRGHGDTQYF.

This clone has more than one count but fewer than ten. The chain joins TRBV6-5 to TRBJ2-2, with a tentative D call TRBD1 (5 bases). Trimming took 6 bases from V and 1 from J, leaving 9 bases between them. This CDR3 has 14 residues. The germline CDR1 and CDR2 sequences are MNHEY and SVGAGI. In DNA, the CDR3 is TGTGCCAGCAGACGCGGACAGAACACCGGGGAGCTGTTTTTT. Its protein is CASRRGQNTGELFF.

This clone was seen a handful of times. Written as DNA, the CDR3 is TGTGCCAGCAGTTTATACGGGACACGGGCTTTCTTT. It is translated as CASSLYGTRAFF. The chain combines TRBV28 with TRBJ1-1, with D perhaps TRBD1 (6 bases). The CDR3 extends over 12 amino acids. V gave up 1 base and J gave up 11 bases, with 11 bases separating them. CDR1 and CDR2 from the germline V gene are MDHEN and SYDVKM.